This T cell receptor beta chain was sequenced in a study of shared clonotypes between healthy human individuals. All donors were healthy HIV-negative adults lacking recent acute infections or vaccinations. Those who donated, Caucasian adults without exception, all lived in Nashville, Tennessee. Germline lookup yields CDR1 SGHVS and CDR2 FNYEAQ. This CDR3 is 15 amino acids long. V was clipped by 1 base and J by 3 bases, with 12 bases between them. Profiling relied on immunoSEQ multiplex PCR, and the TCRdb table lists in-frame clones only, not all of them. The data contain 85,000 to 100,000 clones, around 68% of them singletons.

The TCR comes from a man aged 25-45 years in good health. This chain links TRBV7-6 with TRBJ1-1; TRBD1 might be the D (6 bases). Specimen: memory CD8+ T cells sorted from blood. Subset meaning: CD45RO+ cells pooled with CCR7-negative TemRA cells. The CDR3 sequence: CASSLEGGSYTEAFF. The CDR3 bases are TGTGCCAGCAGCTTAGAGGGGGGCTCGTACACTGAAGCTTTCTTT.